This TCR beta chain was found in a study of OX40 agonist ivuxolimab in advanced cancers. Regarding this clone: Its specificity is unknown.

The V end lost 0 bases, the J end lost 6 bases, and 6 bases lay between the germline ends. The CDR3 has 12 amino acids. Germline CDR1 reads SGHKS; CDR2 reads YYEKEE (reference sequence). Only in-frame clones appear in the TCRdb table, and some are missing; sequencing was by immunoSEQ multiplex PCR. The table includes 100,000 or so clones, roughly 88% detected once. The study's findings and limits: Partial responders at 0.1-3.0 mg/kg had among the lowest clonal expansion. CD8+ T cells were the subset that, on average, had more expanded clones than CD4+. In the 0.1 to 3.0 mg/kg range, CD4+ and CD8+ blood T cells had expanded clonally by week 6.

The sample was CD4+ or CD8+ T cells sorted from blood, taken in a trial of the OX40 agonist ivuxolimab. This chain joins TRBV5-5 and TRBJ1-1; D is unclear. The TCR was taken from an adult with an advanced solid tumor such as melanoma, head and neck, liver or kidney cancer. Here the CDR3 DNA reads TGTGCCAGCAGCTTGGTCGTGGCTGAAGCTTTCTTT. The encoded protein is CASSLVVAEAFF.